This TCR beta chain was documented in a study of lymphopenia after photon versus proton radiotherapy. Some clones are missing from TCRdb's copy, which holds only in-frame ones; the method was immunoSEQ multiplex PCR. The table lists tens of thousands of clones, approximately 95% of them singletons. Trimming removed 5 bases at V and 7 bases at J, with 15 bases between. Germline V gene data show CDR1 as SGDLS and CDR2 as YYNGEE. This CDR3 region has 13 residues. The V gene is TRBV9, the J gene TRBJ1-1; a possible D gene is TRBD1 (6 bases). The TCR sequence derives from a woman aged 45-60 years with cholangiocarcinoma. The sequencing used peripheral blood, collected from a patient treated with photon-based radiotherapy. The CDR3, as DNA: TGTGCCAGCAGTGCCGGACAGACCCTTGAAGCTTTCTTT. It is translated as CASSAGQTLEAFF.